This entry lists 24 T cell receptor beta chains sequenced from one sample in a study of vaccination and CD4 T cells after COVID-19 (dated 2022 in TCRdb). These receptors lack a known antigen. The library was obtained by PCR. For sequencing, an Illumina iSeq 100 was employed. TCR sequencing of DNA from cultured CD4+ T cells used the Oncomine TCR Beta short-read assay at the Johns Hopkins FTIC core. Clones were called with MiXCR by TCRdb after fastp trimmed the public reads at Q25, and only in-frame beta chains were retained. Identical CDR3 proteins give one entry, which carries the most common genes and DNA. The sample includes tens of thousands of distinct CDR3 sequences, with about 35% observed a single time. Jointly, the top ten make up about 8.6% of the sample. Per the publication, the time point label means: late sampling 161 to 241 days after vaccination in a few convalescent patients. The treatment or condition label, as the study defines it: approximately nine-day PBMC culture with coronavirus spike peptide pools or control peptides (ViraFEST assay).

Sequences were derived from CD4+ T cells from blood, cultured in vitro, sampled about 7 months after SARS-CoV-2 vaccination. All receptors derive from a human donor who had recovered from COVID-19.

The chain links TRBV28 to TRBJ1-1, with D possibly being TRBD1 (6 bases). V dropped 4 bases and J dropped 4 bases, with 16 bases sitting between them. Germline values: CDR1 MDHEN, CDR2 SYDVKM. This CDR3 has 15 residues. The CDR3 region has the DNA TGTGCCAGCAGTTCAGTGCCAGGGGTGCGCACTGAAGCTTTCTTT. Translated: CASSSVPGVRTEAFF.

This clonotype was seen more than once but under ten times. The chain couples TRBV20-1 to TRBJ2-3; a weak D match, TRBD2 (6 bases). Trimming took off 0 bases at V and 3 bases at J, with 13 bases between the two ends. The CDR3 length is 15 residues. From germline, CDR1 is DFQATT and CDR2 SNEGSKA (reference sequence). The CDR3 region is CSARDNAGWTDTQYF. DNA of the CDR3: TGCAGTGCTAGAGATAATGCGGGATGGACAGATACGCAGTATTTT.

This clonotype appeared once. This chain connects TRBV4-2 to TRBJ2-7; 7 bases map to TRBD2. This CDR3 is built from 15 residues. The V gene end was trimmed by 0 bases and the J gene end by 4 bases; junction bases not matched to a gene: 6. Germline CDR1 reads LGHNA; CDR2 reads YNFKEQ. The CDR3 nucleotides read TGTGCCAGCAGCCAAGAGGACCTAGCGGTGTACGAGCAGTACTTC. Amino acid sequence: CASSQEDLAVYEQYF.

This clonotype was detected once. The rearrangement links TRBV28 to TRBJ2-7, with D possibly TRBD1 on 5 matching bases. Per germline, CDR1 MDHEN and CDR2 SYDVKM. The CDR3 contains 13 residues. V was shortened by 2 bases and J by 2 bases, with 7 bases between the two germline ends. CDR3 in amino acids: CASSLRQTYEQYF. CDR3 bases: TGTGCCAGCAGTTTAAGACAGACCTACGAGCAGTACTTC.

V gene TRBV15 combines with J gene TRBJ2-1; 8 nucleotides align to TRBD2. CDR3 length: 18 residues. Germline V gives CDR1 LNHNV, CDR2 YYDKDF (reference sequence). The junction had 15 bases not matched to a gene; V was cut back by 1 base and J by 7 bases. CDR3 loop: CATSRGPGGLGSGNEQFF. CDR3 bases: TGTGCCACCAGCAGAGGCCCGGGGGGGTTGGGTTCAGGGAATGAGCAGTTCTTC.

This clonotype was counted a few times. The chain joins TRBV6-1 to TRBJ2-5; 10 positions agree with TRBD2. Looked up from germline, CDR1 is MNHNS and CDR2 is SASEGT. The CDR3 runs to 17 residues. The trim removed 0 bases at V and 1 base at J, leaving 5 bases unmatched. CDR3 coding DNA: TGTGCCAGCAGTGAAGCCCTAGCGGGGGCGACCCAAGAGACCCAGTACTTC. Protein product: CASSEALAGATQETQYF.

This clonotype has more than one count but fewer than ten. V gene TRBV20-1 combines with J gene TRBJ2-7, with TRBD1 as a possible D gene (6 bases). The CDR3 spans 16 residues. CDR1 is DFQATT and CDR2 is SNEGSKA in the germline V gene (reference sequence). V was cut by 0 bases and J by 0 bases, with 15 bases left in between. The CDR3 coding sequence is TGCAGTGCTAGAGATATGGACAGCTGGGCCTCCTACGAGCAGTACTTC. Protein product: CSARDMDSWASYEQYF.

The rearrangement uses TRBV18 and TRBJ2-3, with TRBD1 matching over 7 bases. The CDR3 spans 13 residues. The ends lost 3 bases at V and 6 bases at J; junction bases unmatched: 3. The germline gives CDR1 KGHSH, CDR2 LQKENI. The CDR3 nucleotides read TGTGCCAGCTCACCGACAGGGACGGATACGCAGTATTTT. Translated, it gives CASSPTGTDTQYF. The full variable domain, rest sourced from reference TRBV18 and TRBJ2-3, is NAGVMQNPRHLVRRRGQEARLRCSPMKGHSHVYWYRQLPEEGLKFMVYLQKENIIDESGMPKERFSAEFPKEGPSILRIQQVVRGDSAAYFCASSPTGTDTQYFGPGTRLTVL.

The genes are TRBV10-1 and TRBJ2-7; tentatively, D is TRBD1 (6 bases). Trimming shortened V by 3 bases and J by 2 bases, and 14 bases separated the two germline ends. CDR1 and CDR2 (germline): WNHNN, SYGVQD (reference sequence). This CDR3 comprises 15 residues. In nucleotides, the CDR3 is TGCGCCAGCAGTGATGGGGGCTTGGGTGCCTACGAGCAGTACTTC. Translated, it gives CASSDGGLGAYEQYF.

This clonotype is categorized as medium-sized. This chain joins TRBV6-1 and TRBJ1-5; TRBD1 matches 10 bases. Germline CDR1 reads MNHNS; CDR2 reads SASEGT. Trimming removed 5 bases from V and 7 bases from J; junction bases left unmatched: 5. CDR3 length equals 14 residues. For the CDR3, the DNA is TGTGCCAGCAGTAGCCGGGACAGGGGACAGCCCCAGCATTTT. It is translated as CASSSRDRGQPQHF.

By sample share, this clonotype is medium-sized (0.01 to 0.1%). The CDR3 DNA sequence: TGTGCCAGCAGCTTAGCGCACTTGTACAATGAGCAGTTCTTC. This codes for CASSLAHLYNEQFF. The V and J genes are TRBV7-8 and TRBJ2-1, with unresolved D. V lost 0 bases, J lost 4 bases, and 7 bases lay in between. Germline CDR1 is SGHVS and CDR2 is FQNEAQ. The CDR3 spans 14 residues. The entire variable domain, with the rest obtained from reference TRBV7-8 and TRBJ2-1, is as follows: GAGVSQSPRYKVAKRGQDVALRCDPISGHVSLFWYQQALGQGPEFLTYFQNEAQLDKSGLPSDRFFAERPEGSVSTLKIQRTQQEDSAVYLCASSLAHLYNEQFFGPGTRLTVL.

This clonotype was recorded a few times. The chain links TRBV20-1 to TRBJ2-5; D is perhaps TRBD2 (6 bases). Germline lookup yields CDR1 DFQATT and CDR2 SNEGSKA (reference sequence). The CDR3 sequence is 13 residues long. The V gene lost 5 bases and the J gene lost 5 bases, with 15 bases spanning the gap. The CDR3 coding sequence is TGCAGTGCTCCTCTCGGGGGTGGTGAGACCCAGTACTTC. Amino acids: CSAPLGGGETQYF.

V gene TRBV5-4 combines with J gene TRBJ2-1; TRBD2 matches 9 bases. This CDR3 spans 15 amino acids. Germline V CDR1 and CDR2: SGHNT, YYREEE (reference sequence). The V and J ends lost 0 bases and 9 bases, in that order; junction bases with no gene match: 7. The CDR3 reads CASSLAGGRAFEQFF. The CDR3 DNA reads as TGTGCCAGCAGCTTGGCGGGCGGGAGGGCCTTTGAGCAGTTCTTC.

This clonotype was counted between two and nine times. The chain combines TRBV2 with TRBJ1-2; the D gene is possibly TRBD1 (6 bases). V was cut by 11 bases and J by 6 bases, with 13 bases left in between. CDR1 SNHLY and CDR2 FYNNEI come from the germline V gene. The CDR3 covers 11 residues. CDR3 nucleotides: TGTGCCGGAAGCACAGGGAATGGCTACACCTTC. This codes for CAGSTGNGYTF.

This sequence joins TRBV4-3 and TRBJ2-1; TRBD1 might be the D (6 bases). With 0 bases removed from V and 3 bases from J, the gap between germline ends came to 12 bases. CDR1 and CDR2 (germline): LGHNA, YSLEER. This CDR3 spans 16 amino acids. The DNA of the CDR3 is TGCGCCAGCAGCCAAGATAGGGGGTACCGCTACAATGAGCAGTTCTTC. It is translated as CASSQDRGYRYNEQFF.

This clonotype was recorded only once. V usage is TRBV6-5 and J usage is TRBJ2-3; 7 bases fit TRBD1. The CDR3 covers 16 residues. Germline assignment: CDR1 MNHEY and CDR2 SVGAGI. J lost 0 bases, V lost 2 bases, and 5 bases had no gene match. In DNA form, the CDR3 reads TGTGCCAGCAGTTACCGAGGGGGCTCTAGCACAGATACGCAGTATTTT. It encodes CASSYRGGSSTDTQYF.

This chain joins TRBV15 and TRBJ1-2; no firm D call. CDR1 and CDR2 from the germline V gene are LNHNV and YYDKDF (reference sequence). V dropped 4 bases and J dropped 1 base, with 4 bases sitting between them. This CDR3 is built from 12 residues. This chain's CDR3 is CATSTSNYGYTF. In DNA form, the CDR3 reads TGTGCCACCAGCACCAGTAACTATGGCTACACCTTC.

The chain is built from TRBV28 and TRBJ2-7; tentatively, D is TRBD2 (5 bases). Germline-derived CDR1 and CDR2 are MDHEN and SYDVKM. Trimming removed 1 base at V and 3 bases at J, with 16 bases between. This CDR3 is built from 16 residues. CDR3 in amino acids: CASSLSGTPGLYEQYF. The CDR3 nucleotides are TGTGCCAGCAGTTTATCGGGAACCCCGGGCCTCTACGAGCAGTACTTC.

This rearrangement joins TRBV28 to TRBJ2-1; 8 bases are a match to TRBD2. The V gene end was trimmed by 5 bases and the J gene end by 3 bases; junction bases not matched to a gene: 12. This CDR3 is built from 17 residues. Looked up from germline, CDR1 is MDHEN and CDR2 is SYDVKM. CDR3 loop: CASSLSPPTSGYNEQFF. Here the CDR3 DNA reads TGTGCCAGCAGTCTATCCCCCCCTACTAGCGGCTACAATGAGCAGTTCTTC.

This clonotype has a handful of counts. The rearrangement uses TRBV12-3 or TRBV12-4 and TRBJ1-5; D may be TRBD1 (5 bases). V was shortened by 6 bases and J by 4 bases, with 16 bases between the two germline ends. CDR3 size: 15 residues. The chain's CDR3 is CASSGGVTANQPQHF. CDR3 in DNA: TGTGCCAGCAGCGGAGGGGTAACGGCAAATCAGCCCCAGCATTTT.

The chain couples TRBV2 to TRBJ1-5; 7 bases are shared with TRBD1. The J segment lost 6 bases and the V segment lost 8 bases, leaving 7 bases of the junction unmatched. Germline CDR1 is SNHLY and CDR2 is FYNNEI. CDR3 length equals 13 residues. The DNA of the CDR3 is TGTGCCAGCCGAGAGGGGGCATCTCAGCCCCAGCATTTT. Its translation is CASREGASQPQHF.

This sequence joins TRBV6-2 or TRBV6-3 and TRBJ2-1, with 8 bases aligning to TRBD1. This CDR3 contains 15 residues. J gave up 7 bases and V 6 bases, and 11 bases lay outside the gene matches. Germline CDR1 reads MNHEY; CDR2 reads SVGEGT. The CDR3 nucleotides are TGTGCCAGCAGCCCAACCTCAGGGGGCAGGAATGAGCAGTTCTTC. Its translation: CASSPTSGGRNEQFF.

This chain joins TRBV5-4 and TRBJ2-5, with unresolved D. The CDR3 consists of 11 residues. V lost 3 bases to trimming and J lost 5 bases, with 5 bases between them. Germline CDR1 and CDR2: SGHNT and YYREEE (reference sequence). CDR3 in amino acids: CASSSGETQYF. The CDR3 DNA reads TGTGCCAGCAGCTCCGGGGAGACCCAGTACTTC.

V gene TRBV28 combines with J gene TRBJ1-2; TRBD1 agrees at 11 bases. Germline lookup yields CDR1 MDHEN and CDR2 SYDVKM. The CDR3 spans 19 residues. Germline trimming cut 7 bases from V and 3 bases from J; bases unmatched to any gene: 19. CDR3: CASTDIAGQGVLHHYGYTF. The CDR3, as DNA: TGTGCCAGCACTGATATTGCGGGACAGGGGGTTTTACATCACTATGGCTACACCTTC.